These T cell receptor beta chains were read from a single sample in a study of beta chain features in type 1 diabetes. Clones were sequenced by immunoSEQ multiplex PCR, and TCRdb holds only the in-frame ones, with some missing. The data show hundreds of thousands of clones, roughly 8% seen once. The sample taken for sequencing was central memory CD4+ T cells from blood. Every receptor here comes from a woman aged 18-29 years in good health. CDR3s include the opening cysteine and the closing phenylalanine or tryptophan. Fields, in order: clone size, D gene, V gene, J gene, CDR3 protein. A D gene is named only where the DNA matches it firmly. Part of the rows lack a size; the others show once, few, many or a class for expanded clones.

.,.,TRBV4-3,TRBJ2-3,CASSQDWASTDTQYF
few,TRBD1,TRBV4-1,TRBJ2-7,CASSLDRGSYEQYF
few,TRBD1,TRBV7-2,TRBJ2-7,CASSYSVGQVSGEQYF
many,.,TRBV21-1,TRBJ2-3,CASSKKRMGTSGEDTQYF
few,TRBD2,TRBV10-3,TRBJ2-4,CAISESRSSGRGNIQYF
few,TRBD1,TRBV25-1,TRBJ1-6,CASSGQGGSPLHF
many,TRBD1,TRBV19,TRBJ2-2,CASSRDRGSAGELFF
many,TRBD1,TRBV9,TRBJ2-2,CASSTPGQGAAGELFF
.,TRBD1,TRBV5-4,TRBJ2-1,CASSFKSRTGLDNEQFF
.,.,TRBV6-6,TRBJ2-3,CASSYWQTTDTQYF
.,.,TRBV5-1,TRBJ1-2,CASSLERAPYTF
few,.,TRBV9,TRBJ2-3,CASRGSATDTQYF
many,TRBD2,TRBV7-2,TRBJ2-7,CASSPYSGGYEQYF
few,TRBD2,TRBV7-2,TRBJ2-5,CASSLYGSGSMETQYF
.,TRBD1,TRBV5-6,TRBJ1-1,CASSRDPGQWNTEAFF
many,.,TRBV28,TRBJ2-2,CASSGRNTGELFF
many,.,TRBV20-1,TRBJ2-7,CSASEKYEQYF
.,TRBD2,TRBV11-3,TRBJ2-3,CASSLGGRATDTQYF
many,.,TRBV4-3,TRBJ2-6,CASSQEGHLKANVLTF
.,TRBD2,TRBV5-1,TRBJ2-1,CASSIKVAGAGSYNEQFF
few,TRBD1,TRBV9,TRBJ2-5,CASSVGTGFETQYF
.,.,TRBV10-3,TRBJ2-6,CAIRPDSGANVLTF
few,TRBD2,TRBV4-3,TRBJ2-1,CASSPILSGLVSYNEQFF
few,.,TRBV4-1,TRBJ2-1,CASSQGGSRRWSYNEQFF
.,.,TRBV15,TRBJ2-1,CATKEREYSYNEQFF
few,TRBD1,TRBV6-1,TRBJ1-4,CASNYQGAPNEKLFF
few,TRBD2,TRBV11-2,TRBJ2-1,CASSSRTSGNRVGEQFF
.,.,TRBV7-3,TRBJ2-1,CASSSMRGNEQFF
few,TRBD2,TRBV5-4,TRBJ2-7,CASSSSSGKGSYEQYF
few,TRBD2,TRBV6-1,TRBJ2-2,CASESGSSAGELFF
.,.,TRBV6-5,TRBJ1-1,CASSYEVYTEAFF
few,.,TRBV7-2,TRBJ1-2,CASSPGRRGDSTF
.,TRBD1,TRBV7-2,TRBJ1-2,CASSLASGQLNYGYTF
.,.,TRBV29-1,TRBJ2-3,CSVAGLRWGTDTQYF
few,.,TRBV6-1,TRBJ2-7,CASIGRIRNTYEQYF
few,.,TRBV19,TRBJ2-2,CASSIFWGSDTGELFF
.,.,TRBV29-1,.,CSAGDQGYFPYEQYF
few,.,TRBV7-2,TRBJ2-1,CASSLNGQSVDEQFF
many,TRBD2,TRBV28,TRBJ2-7,CASSSKGWTSGSPYEQYF
many,.,TRBV25-1,TRBJ2-7,CASSESEGAGYEQYF
few,.,TRBV7-8,TRBJ1-3,CASSTLSSGNTIYF
.,TRBD1,TRBV15,TRBJ1-2,CATSIDRDYGYTF
.,.,TRBV19,TRBJ1-4,CATGRDIQEKLFF
many,TRBD1,TRBV27,TRBJ1-5,CASSPTTGTGFQPQHF
.,.,TRBV5-1,TRBJ2-7,CASSFSGGTYEQYF
many,TRBD2,TRBV10-3,TRBJ2-3,CAIRGTSGLEEQYF
few,.,TRBV25-1,TRBJ2-6,CASSPSGLSGANVLTF
few,.,TRBV6-6,TRBJ1-2,CATRQVLSGYTF
.,TRBD2,TRBV4-3,TRBJ2-5,CASSQALASETQYF
few,.,TRBV10-3,TRBJ2-3,CAISKTDTQYF
.,TRBD1,TRBV6-5,TRBJ1-4,CASRQGGTNEKLFF
.,.,TRBV7-2,TRBJ1-1,CASSFGFRGNTEAFF
many,TRBD1,TRBV29-1,TRBJ2-5,CSVVRTGPETQYF
many,TRBD1,TRBV4-2,TRBJ1-3,CASSQDGTGTGNTIYF
.,TRBD1,TRBV7-2,TRBJ2-7,CASSLATGDYEQYF